This T cell receptor (beta chain) was sequenced for a study of post-analysis software for immune sequencing data. The wider study: Secondary progressive, relapsing-remitting and progressive-relapsing multiple sclerosis were among the included disease courses. Study-wide findings and caveats: When patients were compared with controls, about five TRBV segments were more frequent, TRBV5-6, TRBV5-1 and TRBV20-1 among them. Normalized Chao1 diversity in multiple sclerosis patients fell significantly below that of controls.

In germline, CDR1 is SEHNR, CDR2 FQNEAQ (reference sequence). V lost 7 bases, J lost 7 bases, and 19 bases lay in between. This CDR3 contains 14 residues. Remarks on this clonotype: The target antigen is unknown.

Included in the TCR beta cDNA libraries were unique molecular identifiers. From about 1 to 10 million T cells, 400,000 to 650,000 cDNA molecules were obtained. TCRdb called the PCR reads again in MiXCR, with one record for every CDR3 protein. The sample lists about 260,000 distinct CDR3 sequences, 36% occurring once. This rearrangement joins TRBV7-9 to TRBJ1-2; D call uncertain. The sample taken for sequencing was blood. The receptor was isolated from a girl aged 10-17 years with multiple sclerosis. CDR3 region: CASTRGAERGGYTF. CDR3 bases: TGTGCCAGCACCCGGGGAGCCGAACGGGGTGGCTACACCTTC.